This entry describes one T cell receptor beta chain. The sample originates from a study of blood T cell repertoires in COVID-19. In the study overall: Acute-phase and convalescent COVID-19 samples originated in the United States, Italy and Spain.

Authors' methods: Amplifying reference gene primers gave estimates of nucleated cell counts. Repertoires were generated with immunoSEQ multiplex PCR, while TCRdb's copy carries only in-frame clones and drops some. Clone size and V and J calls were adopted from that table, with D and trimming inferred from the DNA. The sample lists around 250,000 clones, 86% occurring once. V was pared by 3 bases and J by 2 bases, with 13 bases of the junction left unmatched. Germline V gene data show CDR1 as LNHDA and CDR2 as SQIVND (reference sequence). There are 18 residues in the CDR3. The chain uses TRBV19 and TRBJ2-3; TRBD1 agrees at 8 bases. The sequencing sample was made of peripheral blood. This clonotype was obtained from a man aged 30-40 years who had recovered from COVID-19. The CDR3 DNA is TGTGCCAGTAGTATTTCCCCGGGACAGGCAATCTTCACAGATACGCAGTATTTT. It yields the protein CASSISPGQAIFTDTQYF.